This T cell receptor (beta chain) appears in the sequencing data of a study of identical twins. Concerning this clonotype itself: Its antigen is currently unknown. One end of the junction fails to match germline, which may point to a read error.

The CDR3 consists of 13 residues. Looked up from germline, CDR1 is SQVTM and CDR2 is ANQGSEA. Study-level findings and limits: Excess sharing by twins proved weaker in beta out-of-frame sequences. It was out-of-frame TCR alpha sharing in monozygotic twins that models underestimated. With abundant cord blood beta clonotypes, insertions were fewer; memory repertoires showed no such pattern.

Each CDR3 protein gets one entry after TCRdb re-called the 5' RACE reads with MiXCR. Among roughly 1,500,000 distinct CDR3 sequences, 32% were seen once, and the ten largest hold about 0.3%. The clonotype was recovered from a newborn girl in good health. The genes are TRBV29-1 and TRBJ2-7; maybe TRBD2 (6 bases). Sequencing input: cord blood. DNA for the CDR3: TGCAGCGCTGAACTAGTGGGGGGATACGAGCAGTACTTC. Translated: CSAELVGGYEQYF.